The 30 T cell receptor beta chains below all came from one sample that was sequenced in a study of cytotoxic CD8 clonotypes in ibrutinib-treated CLL. Measured with immunoSEQ multiplex PCR; TCRdb has only the in-frame clones, and not every one. The table has over 250,000 clones, roughly three quarters seen once. The sequencing here drew on PBMCs, taken at disease progression, from a patient treated with ibrutinib. All receptors derive from a human donor with chronic lymphocytic leukemia.

This rearrangement joins TRBV7-9 to TRBJ2-7, with 9 bases lining up with TRBD1. V was clipped by 6 bases and J by 5 bases; unmatched bases: 8. CDR3 length: 14 residues. Germline CDR1 reads SEHNR; CDR2 reads FQNEAQ (reference sequence). This CDR3 is CASSSTGGTNEQYF. As DNA, the CDR3 is TGTGCCAGCAGTTCGACAGGGGGAACGAACGAGCAGTACTTC.

This CDR3 is CASSLRPREFYNEQFF. CDR3 nucleotide sequence: TGCGCCAGCAGCTTGAGGCCGCGGGAGTTCTACAATGAGCAGTTCTTC. The rearrangement joins TRBV5-1 to TRBJ2-1; TRBD2 aligns across 7 bases. Germline values: CDR1 SGHRS, CDR2 YFSETQ. The trim removed 1 base at V and 3 bases at J, leaving 7 bases unmatched. CDR3 size: 16 residues.

In its sample, this clone was seen a few times. The rearrangement uses TRBV6-6 and TRBJ2-7, with TRBD1 identical over 7 bases. V was clipped by 2 bases and J by 6 bases; unmatched bases: 7. The CDR3 is made up of 14 amino acids. Germline CDR1 reads MNHNY; CDR2 reads SVGAGI (reference sequence). CDR3 DNA sequence: TGTGCCAGCAGTTACACGCCGACAGGGCCCGAGCAGTACTTC. Its protein is CASSYTPTGPEQYF.

V and J are TRBV4-2 and TRBJ1-1; TRBD1 matches at 7 bases. The V and J ends lost 3 bases and 0 bases, in that order; junction bases with no gene match: 16. CDR3 length: 19 amino acids. Germline assignment: CDR1 LGHNA and CDR2 YNFKEQ. The CDR3 sequence is CASSQPLRGGSPMNTEAFF. CDR3 DNA: TGTGCCAGCAGCCAGCCCCTCAGGGGGGGGAGTCCCATGAACACTGAAGCTTTCTTT.

Notes on this clone: In the same sample, other DNA sequences code for this CDR3. The rearrangement links TRBV9 to TRBJ2-7, with 10 positions matching TRBD2. The CDR3 length is 14 residues. From germline, CDR1 is SGDLS and CDR2 YYNGEE. V lost 2 bases and J lost 3; bases outside the gene matches: 2. CDR3 sequence reads: CASSVGLADYEQYF. The DNA of the CDR3 is TGTGCCAGCAGCGTCGGACTAGCGGACTACGAGCAGTACTTC.

The V call is TRBV19, the J call TRBJ1-1; possible D gene TRBD1, 5 bases. This CDR3 is 15 amino acids long. The germline V gene has CDR1 LNHDA and CDR2 SQIVND (reference sequence). V dropped 7 bases and J dropped 2 bases, with 17 bases sitting between them. CDR3 sequence reads: CASNTPGSGNTEAFF. The CDR3 DNA follows: TGTGCCAGTAATACCCCAGGGTCAGGAAACACTGAAGCTTTCTTT. Supplemented by reference TRBV19 and TRBJ1-1, the full variable domain reads DGGITQSPKYLFRKEGQNVTLSCEQNLNHDAMYWYRQDPGQGLRLIYYSQIVNDFQKGDIAEGYSVSREKKESFPLTVTSAQKNPTAFYLCASNTPGSGNTEAFFGQGTRLTVV.

The V gene is TRBV2, the J gene TRBJ2-3, with a tentative D call TRBD2 (5 bases). Trimming cost V 0 bases and J 0 bases, with 10 bases left between them. Germline CDR1 reads SNHLY; CDR2 reads FYNNEI. This CDR3 has 16 residues. The CDR3 region is CASSEAGDPSTDTQYF. DNA of the CDR3: TGTGCCAGCAGTGAAGCGGGAGACCCTAGCACAGATACGCAGTATTTT.

This rearrangement joins TRBV18 to TRBJ2-5; TRBD1 is a possible D gene (6 bases). Per germline, CDR1 KGHSH and CDR2 LQKENI. Trimming stripped 6 bases from V and 2 bases from J, with 10 bases between. This CDR3 is 13 amino acids long. The DNA for the CDR3 is TGTGCCAGCTCGTCTGGGACACAAGAGACCCAGTACTTC. Its protein is CASSSGTQETQYF.

The rearrangement joins TRBV9 to TRBJ2-2, with a tentative D call TRBD2 (6 bases). Trimming cost V 0 bases and J 4 bases, with 10 bases left between them. The CDR3 has 15 residues. The V gene's germline CDR1 is SGDLS and CDR2 YYNGEE. The CDR3 is CASSVGGVLTGELFF. In DNA form, the CDR3 reads TGTGCCAGCAGCGTAGGCGGGGTACTCACCGGGGAGCTGTTTTTT.

This chain connects TRBV19 to TRBJ2-1; 8 bases are shared with TRBD2. Germline CDR1 reads LNHDA; CDR2 reads SQIVND (reference sequence). Trimming cost V 3 bases and J 4 bases; bases outside gene matches: 11. This CDR3 has 17 residues. CDR3 amino acids: CASSMIPSGSGYNEQFF. The CDR3 region has the DNA TGTGCCAGTAGTATGATACCAAGCGGGAGCGGTTACAATGAGCAGTTCTTC.

CDR3: CASSRGGQFF. As DNA, the CDR3 is TGTGCCAGCAGCCGGGGGGGGCAGTTCTTC. The chain carries TRBV6-1 and TRBJ2-1, with 8 bases identical to TRBD2. With V trimmed by 6 bases and J by 12 bases, 1 base remained unmatched. This CDR3 is 10 amino acids long. Germline V CDR1 and CDR2: MNHNS, SASEGT.

The V call is TRBV28, the J call TRBJ1-2, with D perhaps TRBD1 (6 bases). CDR1 is MDHEN, CDR2 SYDVKM, per germline. V lost 2 bases to trimming and J lost 2 bases, with 12 bases between them. The CDR3 consists of 15 residues. The CDR3 DNA reads as TGTGCCAGCAGTTTAGGGGGCCACCCGAACTATGGCTACACCTTC. It encodes CASSLGGHPNYGYTF.

The chain has TRBV13 and TRBJ2-7; 10 bases map to TRBD1. This CDR3 has 12 amino acids. Unmatched junction bases numbered 5, after V lost 10 bases and J lost 5 bases. The germline gives CDR1 PRHDT, CDR2 FYEKMQ (reference sequence). CDR3 amino acids: CATETGGHEQYF. DNA for the CDR3: TGTGCCACCGAGACAGGGGGCCACGAGCAGTACTTC. Looking up the rest from reference TRBV13 and TRBJ2-7 gives the full variable domain: AAGVIQSPRHLIKEKRETATLKCYPIPRHDTVYWYQQGPGQDPQFLISFYEKMQSDKGSIPDRFSAQQFSDYHSELNMSSLELGDSALYFCATETGGHEQYFGPGTRLTVT.

The J gene is TRBJ2-7, the V gene TRBV9, with D maybe TRBD2 (6 bases). Germline V gives CDR1 SGDLS, CDR2 YYNGEE. Trimming left V 2 bases short and J 1 base short, with 10 bases between. CDR3 length: 14 amino acids. This CDR3 reads CASSVGGISYEQYF. DNA of the CDR3: TGTGCCAGCAGCGTCGGGGGAATATCCTACGAGCAGTACTTC. Full variable domain (missing parts from reference TRBV9 and TRBJ2-7): DSGVTQTPKHLITATGQRVTLRCSPRSGDLSVYWYQQSLDQGLQFLIQYYNGEERAKGNILERFSAQQFPDLHSELNLSSLELGDSALYFCASSVGGISYEQYFGPGTRLTVT.

This rearrangement joins TRBV10-3 to TRBJ2-7, with TRBD1 identical over 7 bases. The ends lost 8 bases at V and 2 bases at J; junction bases unmatched: 6. The length of the CDR3 is 13 residues. Germline V lookup: CDR1 ENHRY, CDR2 SYGVKD. The CDR3 loop reads CAILKGAAYEQYF. DNA of the CDR3: TGTGCCATCCTAAAGGGGGCCGCCTACGAGCAGTACTTC.

The rearrangement joins TRBV6-5 to TRBJ1-1; D is undetermined. The CDR3 extends over 15 amino acids. Germline V CDR1 and CDR2: MNHEY, SVGAGI. The V and J ends lost 6 bases and 2 bases respectively, with 16 bases between them. Here the CDR3 DNA reads TGTGCCAGCAGGCCTGATAACTTTTTAAACACTGAAGCTTTCTTT. Translating it yields CASRPDNFLNTEAFF.

This clone has more than one count but fewer than ten. This sequence joins TRBV15 and TRBJ1-6, with no clear D. Trimming removed 4 bases from V and 10 bases from J, with 14 bases in between. CDR1 and CDR2 from the germline V gene are LNHNV and YYDKDF (reference sequence). The CDR3 has 14 residues. The CDR3 DNA is TGTGCCACCAGCATCGTATTGTGGGAATCACCCCTCCACTTT. Protein: CATSIVLWESPLHF.

The table lists this clone with a few counts. The V call is TRBV19, the J call TRBJ1-2; 7 bases fit TRBD1. Germline V gene sequence: CDR1 LNHDA, CDR2 SQIVND (reference sequence). This CDR3 spans 14 amino acids. V shed 5 bases and J 3 bases; nucleotides not matched to a gene: 6. Here the CDR3 DNA reads TGTGCCAGTAGTCGACAGGGTAGAGACTATGGCTACACCTTC. Its translation: CASSRQGRDYGYTF.

The CDR3 coding sequence is TGTGCCAGCAGCTTTCTAGCGGGGGGGCCCATTGGCTACAATGAGCAGTTCTTC. Protein product: CASSFLAGGPIGYNEQFF. This sequence joins TRBV7-6 and TRBJ2-1; TRBD2 matches at 12 bases. Germline values: CDR1 SGHVS, CDR2 FNYEAQ. J gave up 3 bases and V 3 bases, and 9 bases lay outside the gene matches. The CDR3 runs 18 residues.

The chain couples TRBV7-9 to TRBJ2-1; D remains ambiguous. The CDR3 runs 12 residues. CDR1 is SEHNR and CDR2 is FQNEAQ in the germline V gene (reference sequence). V was cut by 0 bases and J by 7 bases, with 4 bases left in between. This chain's CDR3 is CASSLALNEQFF. In nucleotides, the CDR3 is TGTGCCAGCAGCTTAGCCTTAAATGAGCAGTTCTTC.

The chain is built from TRBV19 and TRBJ1-1; D not certain. Per the germline V gene, CDR1 is LNHDA and CDR2 is SQIVND (reference sequence). V lost 1 base and J lost 1, with 7 bases in between. The CDR3 totals 14 residues. The DNA for the CDR3 is TGTGCCAGTAGTATAGGTTGGGCGAACACTGAAGCTTTCTTT. It specifies CASSIGWANTEAFF.

The chain recombines TRBV5-1 with TRBJ2-3, with TRBD2 matching over 10 bases. Germline lookup yields CDR1 SGHRS and CDR2 YFSETQ. CDR3 length: 15 amino acids. The junction had 5 bases not matched to a gene; V was cut back by 5 bases and J by 2 bases. This CDR3 reads CASSPSGRPTDTQYF. CDR3 nucleotide sequence: TGCGCCAGCAGTCCTAGCGGGAGACCCACAGATACGCAGTATTTT.

The CDR3, as DNA: TGTGCCAGCGGGAAGAGCAGTCTTAATCAGCCCCAGCATTTT. Protein: CASGKSSLNQPQHF. The rearrangement links TRBV6-6 to TRBJ1-5; D ambiguous. The CDR3 loop spans 14 amino acids. Trimming took 8 bases from V and 4 from J, leaving 15 bases between them. From germline, CDR1 is MNHNY and CDR2 SVGAGI (reference sequence).

The CDR3 nucleotides read TGTGCCAGCAGCTTAGCGCTGGGCTACGAGCAGTACTTC. Amino acids: CASSLALGYEQYF. The chain has TRBV7-6 and TRBJ2-7; D uncertain. Looked up from germline, CDR1 is SGHVS and CDR2 is FNYEAQ. Trimming pared 0 bases from V and 3 bases from J, leaving 6 bases between. The CDR3 extends over 13 amino acids. Looking up the rest from reference TRBV7-6 and TRBJ2-7 gives the full variable domain: GAGVSQSPRYKVTKRGQDVALRCDPISGHVSLYWYRQALGQGPEFLTYFNYEAQQDKSGLPNDRFSAERPEGSISTLTIQRTEQRDSAMYRCASSLALGYEQYFGPGTRLTVT.

The chain employs TRBV6-5 and TRBJ1-2; D is perhaps TRBD1 (6 bases). Germline V gene sequence: CDR1 MNHEY, CDR2 SVGAGI. The CDR3 has 12 amino acids. V was cut by 4 bases and J by 8 bases, with 11 bases left in between. Written as DNA, the CDR3 is TGTGCCAGCAGTTCCAACAGGGACGGCTACACCTTC. Protein: CASSSNRDGYTF.

The chain is built from TRBV9 and TRBJ1-2; D unclear. This CDR3 is built from 12 residues. The germline V gene has CDR1 SGDLS and CDR2 YYNGEE. V gave up 0 bases and J gave up 10 bases, with 10 bases separating them. The CDR3 bases are TGTGCCAGCAGCGTAGAGGAAGAAGTCTACACCTTC. Residues: CASSVEEEVYTF.

J is TRBJ1-1 and V is TRBV5-1; no firm D call. Per germline, CDR1 SGHRS and CDR2 YFSETQ. V gave up 2 bases and J gave up 6 bases, with 5 bases separating them. This CDR3 has 11 amino acids. The CDR3 loop is CASSFGAEAFF. Written as DNA, the CDR3 is TGCGCCAGCAGCTTTGGGGCTGAAGCTTTCTTT.

The genes are TRBV15 and TRBJ2-3, with D unresolved. The CDR3 has 16 residues. V lost 5 bases and J 0 bases, leaving 15 bases between the germline ends. The germline V gene encodes CDR1 LNHNV and CDR2 YYDKDF (reference sequence). The CDR3 bases are TGTGCCACCAGCTTCGGCTCGGGTTTTAGCACAGATACGCAGTATTTT. Its protein product is CATSFGSGFSTDTQYF.

The rearrangement joins TRBV2 to TRBJ2-7; perhaps TRBD2 as D (6 bases). The CDR3 consists of 15 residues. Between the trimmed V and J ends, which lost 6 bases and 4 bases, there was a span of 19 bases. Germline V CDR1 and CDR2: SNHLY, FYNNEI. CDR3 nucleotide sequence: TGTGCCAGCAGCGGCGGGGCCGGAAAGGTTTACGAGCAGTACTTC. Amino acid sequence: CASSGGAGKVYEQYF.

V and J are TRBV5-6 and TRBJ2-7; 8 bases agree with TRBD2. With V trimmed by 4 bases and J by 3 bases, 9 bases remained unmatched. Germline CDR1 is SGHDT and CDR2 is YYEEEE. The CDR3 totals 15 residues. CDR3 region: CASSKGLALVYEQYF. The CDR3 bases are TGTGCCAGCAGCAAAGGACTAGCTCTCGTCTACGAGCAGTACTTC.